This T cell receptor (beta chain) was found in a study of PD-1 blockade in classical Hodgkin lymphoma. Per the germline V gene, CDR1 is MNHNS and CDR2 is SASEGT. There are 14 residues in the CDR3. Trimming removed 4 bases at V and 4 bases at J, with 13 bases between. TCRdb's table, derived via immunoSEQ multiplex PCR, lists solely in-frame clones and lacks some. Here the sample spans 10,000 to 12,000 clones, about three quarters being singletons. With regard to this clone: Its antigen remains unknown.

Brentuximab vedotin exposure varied among the patients, all of whom had relapsed after autologous stem cell transplantation. Overall study results and limits: Underlying causes for the observed repertoire differences were not defined, possibly disease activity or prior therapy.

This chain uses TRBV6-1 with TRBJ1-1, with a weak D call TRBD1 (6 bases). The TCR sequence derives from a human donor with classical Hodgkin lymphoma. Sequenced here: peripheral blood mononuclear cells (PBMCs), sampled at baseline. The CDR3 sequence: CASSATGRGTEAFF. CDR3 in DNA: TGTGCCAGCAGTGCCACAGGGAGAGGCACTGAAGCTTTCTTT.